This entry describes one T cell receptor (beta chain). Germline loops: CDR1 LGHDT, CDR2 YNNKEL (reference sequence). V dropped 6 bases and J dropped 7; count of bases not matched to a gene: 10. This CDR3 region has 14 residues. Sequencing was performed with immunoSEQ multiplex PCR; in TCRdb, only in-frame clones are kept and a portion is missing. Here the sample spans 100,000 to 150,000 clones, approximately 92% being singletons. The record originates from a study of control samples from healthy donors and cancer patients. The source is an elderly man with head and neck cancer. The sequencing sample was made of PBMCs. The chain is built from TRBV3-1 (or the pseudogene TRBV3-2) and TRBJ1-2; 8 bases are shared with TRBD1. The DNA of the CDR3 is TGTGCCAGCAGTCCTGCAGGGGGCGGAGGTGGCTACACCTTC. Its protein is CASSPAGGGGGYTF.